Below are 10 T cell receptor beta chains sequenced from a single sample in a study of shared clonotypes between healthy human individuals. Assay: immunoSEQ multiplex PCR; the TCRdb copy retains only in-frame clones and omits some. The data show some 2.1 million clones, approximately 92% seen once. Terminally differentiated effector memory CD45RA+ cells were left out of the naive CD8 fraction, which was CD45RO-negative and positively selected for CCR7. The sample consisted of naive CD8+ T cells from PBMCs. The receptors derive from a young man in good health. Some clones in this sample may be carry-over from other donors' samples.

This clone was detected a few times. This chain connects TRBV28 to TRBJ1-1; no clear D. The CDR3 consists of 12 residues. Germline assignment: CDR1 MDHEN and CDR2 SYDVKM. V was clipped by 5 bases and J by 5 bases, with 9 bases between them. CDR3 protein: CASSLLRTEAFF. The CDR3 DNA is TGTGCCAGCAGTCTCCTAAGAACTGAAGCTTTCTTT.

This rearrangement joins TRBV12-5 to TRBJ2-1; 11 positions match TRBD2. After removal of 0 bases from V and 6 bases from J, the junction contained 4 bases not matched to a gene. CDR3 length equals 16 residues. The germline V gene encodes CDR1 LGHNT and CDR2 FRNRAP. CDR3 DNA: TGTGCTAGTGGTTTGGTGTCCCTAGCGGGAGGCAATGAGCAGTTCTTC. This sequence encodes CASGLVSLAGGNEQFF.

This chain links TRBV7-2 with TRBJ2-1; weak D call: TRBD2 (5 bases). Germline V lookup: CDR1 SGHTA, CDR2 FQGNSA. This CDR3 is built from 17 residues. Trimming stripped 5 bases from V and 5 bases from J, with 22 bases between. In nucleotides, the CDR3 is TGTGCCAGCAGCCCGACCCTAAGCGGCCAAATTAACAATGAGCAGTTCTTC. Encoded protein: CASSPTLSGQINNEQFF.

V gene TRBV4-3 combines with J gene TRBJ1-2; D uncertain. The germline V gene has CDR1 LGHNA and CDR2 YSLEER. This CDR3 is 17 amino acids long. The V gene lost 1 base and the J gene lost 2 bases, with 17 bases spanning the gap. This chain's CDR3 is CASSQVFGEGGNYGYTF. In DNA, the CDR3 is TGCGCCAGCAGCCAAGTTTTCGGCGAGGGAGGGAACTATGGCTACACCTTC.

This chain uses TRBV6-1 with TRBJ2-7; 8 bases agree with TRBD1. With 2 bases clipped from V and 4 bases from J, the junction kept 10 bases outside the gene matches. This CDR3 contains 16 residues. Germline assignment: CDR1 MNHNS and CDR2 SASEGT. CDR3 DNA sequence: TGTGCCAGCAGTGAATCGGCAGGGGGCTACCTATACGAGCAGTACTTC. Its translation is CASSESAGGYLYEQYF.

J is TRBJ2-7 and V is TRBV4-2; TRBD2 matches at 7 bases. J was trimmed by 2 bases and V by 3 bases; bases with no gene match: 10. The CDR3 is made up of 16 amino acids. Germline CDR1 and CDR2: LGHNA and YNFKEQ. CDR3 residues: CASSQVGDRGAYEQYF. For the CDR3, the DNA is TGTGCCAGCAGCCAGGTCGGGGACCGGGGGGCCTACGAGCAGTACTTC.

CDR3 DNA: TGTGCCAGCACCAACGGCCGGGACATTAAAAGGGACATTCAGTACTTC. Translation: CASTNGRDIKRDIQYF. This chain joins TRBV7-9 and TRBJ2-4, with D tentatively TRBD1 (6 bases). CDR3 size: 16 residues. V gave up 7 bases and J gave up 8 bases, with 24 bases separating them. Germline CDR1 SEHNR, CDR2 FQNEAQ (reference sequence). The whole variable domain, remainder taken from reference TRBV7-9 and TRBJ2-4, is DTGVSQNPRHKITKRGQNVTFRCDPISEHNRLYWYRQTLGQGPEFLTYFQNEAQLEKSRLLSDRFSAERPKGSFSTLEIQRTEQGDSAMYLCASTNGRDIKRDIQYFGAGTRLSVL.

The sample holds one count of this clone. The chain combines TRBV7-9 with TRBJ2-5; D is ambiguous. Trimming removed 5 bases from V and 8 bases from J, with 9 bases in between. CDR3 length equals 11 residues. Germline V lookup: CDR1 SEHNR, CDR2 FQNEAQ (reference sequence). This chain's CDR3 is CASSARDTQYF. DNA for the CDR3: TGTGCCAGCAGCGCCCGTGATACCCAGTACTTC.

The genes are TRBV29-1 and TRBJ2-7, with 12 positions matching TRBD1. Trimming took 6 bases from V and 6 from J; bases not matched to a gene: 12. There are 15 residues in the CDR3. In germline, CDR1 is SQVTM, CDR2 ANQGSEA. This CDR3 reads CSVLRGGQGAGEQYF. The CDR3 DNA follows: TGCAGCGTCTTGAGGGGGGGACAGGGGGCAGGCGAGCAGTACTTC.

The chain carries TRBV5-1 and TRBJ2-1; D unclear. The V end was cut by 3 bases, the J end by 8 bases, with 9 bases between. CDR3 length: 12 residues. Germline V gene data show CDR1 as SGHRS and CDR2 as YFSETQ. The CDR3 DNA reads as TGCGCCAGCAGCTCCCGAAGGGATGAGCAGTTCTTC. It translates to CASSSRRDEQFF.